Each of the 16 T cell receptor beta chains below was sequenced from the same sample in a study of cytomegalovirus exposure and HLA in healthy donors. Primers for the PCR totalled 60 Vbeta and 13 Jbeta. Some clones are missing from TCRdb's copy, which holds only in-frame ones; the method was immunoSEQ multiplex PCR. The repertoire consists of around 110,000 clones, with 66% occurring once and the leading ten covering less than 2%. Sequenced material: PBMCs. The receptors were sampled from a man aged 18 to 29 in good health and CMV-seronegative.

This chain connects TRBV29-1 to TRBJ2-4; D remains ambiguous. The CDR3 consists of 14 residues. V lost 4 bases, J lost 4 bases, and 14 bases lay in between. Germline V CDR1 and CDR2: SQVTM, ANQGSEA. The CDR3 region has the DNA TGCAGCGTTGTAGCCAACGGAAAGAAAAACATTCAGTACTTC. Translating gives CSVVANGKKNIQYF.

The chain uses TRBV7-8 and TRBJ2-3; 10 bases are a match to TRBD2. The CDR3 length is 16 residues. The V and J ends lost 3 bases and 2 bases, in that order; junction bases with no gene match: 5. Germline V gene sequence: CDR1 SGHVS, CDR2 FQNEAQ. The DNA of the CDR3 is TGTGCCAGCAGCTTGGGTAGCGGGAGGACCACAGATACGCAGTATTTT. Its protein is CASSLGSGRTTDTQYF.

The rearrangement uses TRBV6-5 and TRBJ2-1; maybe TRBD1 (6 bases). There are 13 residues in the CDR3. V was cut by 5 bases and J by 4 bases, with 9 bases left in between. Germline CDR1 is MNHEY and CDR2 is SVGAGI. CDR3 sequence: CASSRTGYNEQFF. In nucleotides, the CDR3 is TGTGCCAGCAGTCGTACAGGGTACAATGAGCAGTTCTTC.

This clone showed up just a few times. V usage is TRBV13 and J usage is TRBJ2-1; 9 bases align to TRBD1. Germline V gene data show CDR1 as PRHDT and CDR2 as FYEKMQ (reference sequence). The CDR3 is made up of 13 amino acids. V lost 8 bases and J lost 8; bases outside the gene matches: 7. DNA for the CDR3: TGTGCCAGCGACAGGGGGGCGGGGGATGAGCAGTTCTTC. Protein sequence: CASDRGAGDEQFF.

This chain connects TRBV19 to TRBJ1-5, with D possibly matching TRBD1 (6 bases). The germline V gene encodes CDR1 LNHDA and CDR2 SQIVND (reference sequence). The CDR3 runs to 16 residues. Trimming took 4 bases from V and 0 from J, leaving 13 bases between them. CDR3 amino acids: CASSTLGGFSNQPQHF. The CDR3 region has the DNA TGTGCCAGTAGTACTCTAGGGGGTTTTAGCAATCAGCCCCAGCATTTT. Together with reference TRBV19 and TRBJ1-5, the CDR3 gives the full variable domain: DGGITQSPKYLFRKEGQNVTLSCEQNLNHDAMYWYRQDPGQGLRLIYYSQIVNDFQKGDIAEGYSVSREKKESFPLTVTSAQKNPTAFYLCASSTLGGFSNQPQHFGDGTRLSIL.

In this sample, this clone is medium-sized. The rearrangement links TRBV7-6 to TRBJ2-7; TRBD2 matches at 8 bases. The CDR3 has 15 residues. The germline CDR1 and CDR2 sequences are SGHVS and FNYEAQ. Trimming removed 5 bases from V and 0 bases from J; junction bases left unmatched: 6. The CDR3 bases are TGTGCCAGCAGCCGGGAGGGGCAGAGCTCCTACGAGCAGTACTTC. This translates into CASSREGQSSYEQYF.

This sequence joins TRBV7-2 and TRBJ1-5; D might be TRBD1 (5 bases). Germline lookup yields CDR1 SGHTA and CDR2 FQGNSA. CDR3 size: 16 residues. V was cut by 5 bases and J by 0 bases, with 14 bases left in between. The CDR3, as DNA: TGTGCCAGCAGCGGGGGGACCCCTTATAGCAATCAGCCCCAGCATTTT. Translating it yields CASSGGTPYSNQPQHF.

The chain carries TRBV30 and TRBJ2-2; tentative D call: TRBD2 (7 bases). From germline, CDR1 is GTSNPN and CDR2 SVGIG (reference sequence). The length of the CDR3 is 14 residues. Deletions cut 5 bases from V and 4 bases from J, with 14 bases between. CDR3 region: CAWHRRGPTGELFF. Here the CDR3 DNA reads TGTGCCTGGCACAGGCGGGGGCCCACCGGGGAGCTGTTTTTT.

This clone occurred a few times. The gene calls are TRBV7-9 and TRBJ2-2; TRBD2 agrees at 12 bases. This CDR3 comprises 16 residues. J gave up 1 base and V 6 bases, and 3 bases lay outside the gene matches. Germline CDR1 reads SEHNR; CDR2 reads FQNEAQ (reference sequence). The CDR3 is CASRELAGGNTGELFF. For the CDR3, the DNA is TGTGCCAGCAGAGAACTAGCGGGGGGGAACACCGGGGAGCTGTTTTTT.

The gene calls are TRBV27 and TRBJ1-5; no definite D call. Deletions cut 6 bases from V and 4 bases from J, with 16 bases between. The CDR3 runs to 15 residues. Germline V gene sequence: CDR1 MNHEY, CDR2 SMNVEV (reference sequence). As DNA, the CDR3 is TGTGCCAGCAGCCTAGGCCCAAACCCAAATCAGCCCCAGCATTTT. Translation: CASSLGPNPNQPQHF.

This chain uses TRBV7-6 with TRBJ2-4; TRBD1 aligns across 11 bases. Germline CDR1 reads SGHVS; CDR2 reads FNYEAQ. The CDR3 has 17 amino acids. V shed 5 bases and J 3 bases; nucleotides not matched to a gene: 9. The CDR3, as DNA: TGTGCCAGCAGCCTAGGGACAGGGGGGGTCGTCAAAAACATTCAGTACTTC. As protein: CASSLGTGGVVKNIQYF. Full variable domain (rest looked up from reference TRBV7-6 and TRBJ2-4): GAGVSQSPRYKVTKRGQDVALRCDPISGHVSLYWYRQALGQGPEFLTYFNYEAQQDKSGLPNDRFSAERPEGSISTLTIQRTEQRDSAMYRCASSLGTGGVVKNIQYFGAGTRLSVL.

This clone turned up a few times. V and J are TRBV10-3 and TRBJ2-1; D possibly corresponds to TRBD2 (6 bases). This CDR3 comprises 12 residues. With 2 bases removed from V and 8 bases from J, the gap between germline ends came to 7 bases. CDR1 is ENHRY and CDR2 is SYGVKD in the germline V gene. In DNA form, the CDR3 reads TGTGCCATCAGTGAGGGGGGGTATGAGCAGTTCTTC. Translated, it gives CAISEGGYEQFF.

Only a few counts were recorded for this clone. The rearrangement joins TRBV9 to TRBJ2-1, with 7 bases that match TRBD2. The V gene's germline CDR1 is SGDLS and CDR2 YYNGEE. The CDR3 covers 15 residues. V shed 3 bases and J 15 bases; nucleotides not matched to a gene: 18. The CDR3 bases are TGTGCCAGCAGCGCCGTAGTGGGGGGGGGAGGATCAAGGTTCTTC. Translation gives CASSAVVGGGGSRFF.

The chain uses TRBV4-2 and TRBJ2-1, with 9 bases that match TRBD2. This CDR3 spans 19 amino acids. Germline lookup yields CDR1 LGHNA and CDR2 YNFKEQ. Unmatched junction bases numbered 17, after V lost 4 bases and J lost 4 bases. As DNA, the CDR3 is TGTGCCAGCAGCCGGGCCGATCGGGCGGGGGGGAGAAAATACAATGAGCAGTTCTTC. It encodes CASSRADRAGGRKYNEQFF.

The chain combines TRBV28 with TRBJ1-1; the D is unclear. V lost 3 bases and J lost 6, with 8 bases in between. The length of the CDR3 is 12 residues. The germline CDR1 and CDR2 sequences are MDHEN and SYDVKM. The CDR3 DNA sequence: TGTGCCAGCAGTTTTGCCCGGTCTGAAGCTTTCTTT. Translating it yields CASSFARSEAFF.

The V call is TRBV14, the J call TRBJ1-4, with D unresolved. Germline CDR1 SGHDN, CDR2 FVKESK. The V gene lost 4 bases and the J gene lost 6 bases, with 6 bases spanning the gap. The CDR3 loop spans 12 amino acids. The CDR3 loop is CASSRLDEKLFF. The CDR3 bases are TGTGCCAGCAGCCGGCTGGATGAAAAACTGTTTTTT.